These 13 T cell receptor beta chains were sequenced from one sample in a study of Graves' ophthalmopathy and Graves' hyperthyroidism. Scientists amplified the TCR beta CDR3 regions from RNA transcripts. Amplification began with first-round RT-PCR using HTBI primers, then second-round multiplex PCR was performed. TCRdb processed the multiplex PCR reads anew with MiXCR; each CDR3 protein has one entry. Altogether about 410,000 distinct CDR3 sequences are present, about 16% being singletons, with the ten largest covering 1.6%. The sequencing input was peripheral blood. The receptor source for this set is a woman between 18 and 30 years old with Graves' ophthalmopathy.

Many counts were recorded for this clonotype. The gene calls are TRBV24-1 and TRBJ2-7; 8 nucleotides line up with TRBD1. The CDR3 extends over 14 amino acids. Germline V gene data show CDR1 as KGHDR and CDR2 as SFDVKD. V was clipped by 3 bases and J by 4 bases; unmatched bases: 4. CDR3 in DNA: TGTGCCACCAGTGATCCCGACAGGGGATACGAGCAGTACTTC. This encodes CATSDPDRGYEQYF.

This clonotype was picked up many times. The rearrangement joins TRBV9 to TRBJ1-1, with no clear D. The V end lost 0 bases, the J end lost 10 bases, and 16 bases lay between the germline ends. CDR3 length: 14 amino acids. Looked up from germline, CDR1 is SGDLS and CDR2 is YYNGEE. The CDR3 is CASSVGNGPPAAFF. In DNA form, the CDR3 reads TGTGCCAGCAGCGTAGGGAACGGCCCCCCAGCAGCTTTCTTT.

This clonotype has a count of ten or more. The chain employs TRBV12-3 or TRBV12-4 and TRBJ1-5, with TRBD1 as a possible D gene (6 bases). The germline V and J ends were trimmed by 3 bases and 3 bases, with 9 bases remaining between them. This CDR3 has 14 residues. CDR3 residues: CASSFSGDNQPQHF. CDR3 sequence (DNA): TGTGCCAGCAGTTTTTCAGGGGACAATCAGCCCCAGCATTTT.

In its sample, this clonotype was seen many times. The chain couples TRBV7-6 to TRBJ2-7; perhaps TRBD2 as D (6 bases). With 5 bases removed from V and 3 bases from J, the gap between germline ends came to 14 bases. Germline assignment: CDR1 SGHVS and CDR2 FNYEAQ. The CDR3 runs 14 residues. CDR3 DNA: TGTGCCAGCAGCGAAAGTTCCGGGGGCTACGAGCAGTACTTC. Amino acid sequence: CASSESSGGYEQYF.

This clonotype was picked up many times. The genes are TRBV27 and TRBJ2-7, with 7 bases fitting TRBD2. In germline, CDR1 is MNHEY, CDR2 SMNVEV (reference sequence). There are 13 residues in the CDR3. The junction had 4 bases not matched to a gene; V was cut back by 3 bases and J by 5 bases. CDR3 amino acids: CASSLGGVNEQYF. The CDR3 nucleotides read TGTGCCAGCAGTTTGGGGGGGGTCAACGAGCAGTACTTC.

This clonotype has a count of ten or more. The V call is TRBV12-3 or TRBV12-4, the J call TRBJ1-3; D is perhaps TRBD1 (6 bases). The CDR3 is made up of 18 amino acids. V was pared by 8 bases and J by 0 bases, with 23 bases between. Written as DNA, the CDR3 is TGTGCCAGCTACGATGAAGCCACAGGGTTTCACTCTGGAAACACCATATATTTT. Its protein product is CASYDEATGFHSGNTIYF.

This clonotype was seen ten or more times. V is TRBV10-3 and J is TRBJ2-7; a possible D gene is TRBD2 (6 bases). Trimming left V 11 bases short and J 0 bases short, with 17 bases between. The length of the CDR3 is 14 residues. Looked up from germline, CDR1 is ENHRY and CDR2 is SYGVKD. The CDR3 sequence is CAVLAEGYSYEQYF. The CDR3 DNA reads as TGTGCCGTCTTAGCGGAGGGTTACTCCTACGAGCAGTACTTC.

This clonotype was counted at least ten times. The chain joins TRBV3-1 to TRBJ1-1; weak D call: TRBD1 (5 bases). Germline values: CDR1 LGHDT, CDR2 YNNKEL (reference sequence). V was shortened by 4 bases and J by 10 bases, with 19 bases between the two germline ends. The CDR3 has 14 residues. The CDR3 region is CASSLKQVSAGAFF. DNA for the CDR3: TGTGCCAGCAGCCTAAAACAGGTTTCGGCGGGAGCTTTCTTT.

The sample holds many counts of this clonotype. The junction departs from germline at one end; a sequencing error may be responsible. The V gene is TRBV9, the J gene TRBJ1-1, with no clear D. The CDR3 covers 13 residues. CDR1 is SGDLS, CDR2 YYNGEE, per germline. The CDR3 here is CASGVASNTEAFF. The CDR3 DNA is TGTGCCAGCGGCGTAGCGTCGAACACTGAAGCTTTCTTT.

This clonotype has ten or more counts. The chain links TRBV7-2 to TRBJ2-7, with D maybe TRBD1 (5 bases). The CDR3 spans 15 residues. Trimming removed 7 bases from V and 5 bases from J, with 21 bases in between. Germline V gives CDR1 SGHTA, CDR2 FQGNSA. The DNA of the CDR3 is TGTGCCAGCACCCTAGACGGAACAGGTTCCGACGAGCAGTACTTC. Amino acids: CASTLDGTGSDEQYF.

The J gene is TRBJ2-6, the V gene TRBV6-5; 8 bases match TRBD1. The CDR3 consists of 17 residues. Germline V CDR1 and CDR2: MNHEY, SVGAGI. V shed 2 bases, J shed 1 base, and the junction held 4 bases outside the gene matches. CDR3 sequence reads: CASSYGQGASGANVLTF. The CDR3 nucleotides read TGTGCCAGCAGTTACGGGCAGGGGGCGTCTGGGGCCAACGTCCTGACTTTC.

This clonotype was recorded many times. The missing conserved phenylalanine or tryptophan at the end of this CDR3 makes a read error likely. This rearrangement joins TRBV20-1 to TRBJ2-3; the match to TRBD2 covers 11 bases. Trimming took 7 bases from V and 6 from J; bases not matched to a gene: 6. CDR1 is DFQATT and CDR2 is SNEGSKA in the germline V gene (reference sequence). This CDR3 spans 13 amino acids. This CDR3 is CSGGLAGPDTQYS. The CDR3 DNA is TGCAGTGGAGGACTAGCGGGCCCCGATACGCAGTATTCT.

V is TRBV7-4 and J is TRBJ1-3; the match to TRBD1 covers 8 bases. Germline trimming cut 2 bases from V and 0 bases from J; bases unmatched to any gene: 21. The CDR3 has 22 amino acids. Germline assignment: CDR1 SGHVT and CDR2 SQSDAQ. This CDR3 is CASSLFKSPPGGDFYSGNTIYF. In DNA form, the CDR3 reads TGTGCCAGCAGCTTATTTAAATCCCCACCAGGGGGCGATTTTTACTCTGGAAACACCATATATTTT.